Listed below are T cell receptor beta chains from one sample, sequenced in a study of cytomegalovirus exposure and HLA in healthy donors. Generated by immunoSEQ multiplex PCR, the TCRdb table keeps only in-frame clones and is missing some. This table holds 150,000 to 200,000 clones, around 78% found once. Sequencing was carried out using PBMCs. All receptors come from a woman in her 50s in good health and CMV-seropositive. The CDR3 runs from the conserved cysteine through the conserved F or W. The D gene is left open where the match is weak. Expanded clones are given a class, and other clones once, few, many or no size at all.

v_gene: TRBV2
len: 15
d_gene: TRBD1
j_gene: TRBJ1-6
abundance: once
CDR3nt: TGTGCCAGCAGTTGGGGACAGGTGGGAGATTCACCCCTCCACTTT
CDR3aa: CASSWGQVGDSPLHF

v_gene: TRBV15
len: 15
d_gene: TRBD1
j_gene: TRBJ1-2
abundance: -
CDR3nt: TGTGCCACCAGCAGCCGACAGGGGTTCGCGGCAGGCTACACCTTC
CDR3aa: CATSSRQGFAAGYTF

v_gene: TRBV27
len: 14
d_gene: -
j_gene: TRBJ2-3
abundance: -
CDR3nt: TGTGCCAGCAGGTATACGGGGTCCGCAGATACGCAGTATTTT
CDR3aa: CASRYTGSADTQYF

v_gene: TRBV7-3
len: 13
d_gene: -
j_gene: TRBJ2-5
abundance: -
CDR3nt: TGTGCCAGCAGCTTAATGGCCCAAGAGACCCAGTACTTC
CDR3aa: CASSLMAQETQYF

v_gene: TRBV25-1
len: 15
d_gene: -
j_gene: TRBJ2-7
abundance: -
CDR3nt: TGTGCCAGCAGTCCCCGGCAGGGGAAGGGATACGAGCAGTACTTC
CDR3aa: CASSPRQGKGYEQYF

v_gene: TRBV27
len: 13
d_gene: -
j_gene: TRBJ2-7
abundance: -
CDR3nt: TGTGCCACCAAGGATAGGGGGACCTACGAGCAGTACTTC
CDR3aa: CATKDRGTYEQYF

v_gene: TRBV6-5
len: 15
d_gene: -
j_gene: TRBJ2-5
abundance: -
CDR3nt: TGTGCCAGCAGGGTGGGGGGGGCCCCAAGGGAGACCCAGTACTTC
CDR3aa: CASRVGGAPRETQYF

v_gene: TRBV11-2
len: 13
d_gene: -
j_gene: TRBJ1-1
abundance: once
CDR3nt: TGTGCCAGCAGCTTAGGACAGAATTTTGAAGCTTTCTTT
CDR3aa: CASSLGQNFEAFF

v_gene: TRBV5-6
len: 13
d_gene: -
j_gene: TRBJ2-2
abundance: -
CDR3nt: TGTGCCAGCAGCTTGGGGGCCCCCGGGGAGCTGTTTTTT
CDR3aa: CASSLGAPGELFF

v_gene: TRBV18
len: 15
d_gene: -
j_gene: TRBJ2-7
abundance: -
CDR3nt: TGTGCCAGCTCACCACCGGTATCGGGAGACCGGGAGCAGTACTTC
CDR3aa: CASSPPVSGDREQYF

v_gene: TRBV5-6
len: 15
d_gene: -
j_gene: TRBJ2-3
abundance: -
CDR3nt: TGTGCCAGCAGCAACACAGGGACCCACACAGATACGCAGTATTTT
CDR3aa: CASSNTGTHTDTQYF

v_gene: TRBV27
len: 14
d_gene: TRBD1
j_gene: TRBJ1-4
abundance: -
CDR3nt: TGTGCCAGCAGGCTACAGGGGAGTAATGAAAAACTGTTTTTT
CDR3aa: CASRLQGSNEKLFF

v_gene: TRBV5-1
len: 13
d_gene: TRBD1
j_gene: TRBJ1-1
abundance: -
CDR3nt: TGCGCCAGCAGCTTGGGTGGGACAGGGAAGGATTTCTTT
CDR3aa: CASSLGGTGKDFF

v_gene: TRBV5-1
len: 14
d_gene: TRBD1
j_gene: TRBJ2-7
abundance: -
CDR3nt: TGCGCCAGCAATCGGGACAGCTCCTCCTACGAGCAGTACTTC
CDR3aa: CASNRDSSSYEQYF

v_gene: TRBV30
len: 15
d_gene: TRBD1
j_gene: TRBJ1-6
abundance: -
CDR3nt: TGTGCCTGGACCGGGACAGCTCCCTATAATTCACCCCTCCACTTT
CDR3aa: CAWTGTAPYNSPLHF

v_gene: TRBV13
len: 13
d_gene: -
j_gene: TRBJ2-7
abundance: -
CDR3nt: TGTGCCAGCAGCGACCACAGTTATCCCGAGCAGTACTTC
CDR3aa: CASSDHSYPEQYF

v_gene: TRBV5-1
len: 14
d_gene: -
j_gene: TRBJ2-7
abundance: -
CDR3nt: TGCGCCAGCAGCTTGGAGGACAGTTACTACGAGCAGTACTTC
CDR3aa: CASSLEDSYYEQYF

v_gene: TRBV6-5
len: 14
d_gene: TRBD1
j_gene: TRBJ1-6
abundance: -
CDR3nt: TGTGCCAGCAGTCGACAGGGACTCCATTCACCCCTCCACTTT
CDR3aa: CASSRQGLHSPLHF